Listed below are T cell receptor beta chains from one sample, sequenced in a study of post-analysis software for immune sequencing data. Each CDR3 protein is one row after TCRdb ran MiXCR on the PCR reads. The sample has about 620,000 distinct CDR3 sequences, 44% seen once. The material sequenced was blood. These TCRs come from a girl aged 5-17 years with multiple sclerosis. Each CDR3 is given with its conserved first and last residue. D genes are given only for firm matches. Where a row states a size, it is once, few, many or the class of an expanded clone; other rows omit it.

>-|-|TRBJ2-5|TRBV4-1
TGCGCCAGCAGCCAAGGCCTAGGGGAAGAGACCCAGTACTTC
CASSQGLGEETQYF
>TRBD2|few|TRBJ2-1|TRBV6-5
TGTGCCAGCAGTTATAGCGGGGGGGCATCCTACAATGAGCAGTTCTTC
CASSYSGGASYNEQFF
>TRBD1|-|TRBJ2-5|TRBV29-1
TGCAGCGTGCTCGGACAGGGGACCGGGGAGACCCAGTACTTC
CSVLGQGTGETQYF
>-|-|TRBJ2-1|TRBV11-3
TGTGCCAGCAGCTTAGAGCAGAAAAATGAGCAGTTCTTC
CASSLEQKNEQFF
>-|-|TRBJ2-7|TRBV10-3
TGTGCCATCAGTGATGGAGGGGCCGAGCAGTACTTC
CAISDGGAEQYF
>TRBD2|-|TRBJ2-3|TRBV7-8
TGTGCCAGCAGCTCGCCGGGACTAGCGGGAGAAGTGGGGTCCAAAGCAGATACGCAGTATTTT
CASSSPGLAGEVGSKADTQYF
>-|few|TRBJ1-1|TRBV5-1
TGCGCCAGCAGCCAATTAGGGAACACTGAAGCTTTCTTT
CASSQLGNTEAFF
>-|-|TRBJ2-2|TRBV20-1
TGCAGTGCTAGAGATGTATTGGGACTCGCCGTTGGGCCCGGGGAGCTGTTTTTT
CSARDVLGLAVGPGELFF
>-|few|TRBJ1-1|TRBV12-3/TRBV12-4
TGTGCCAGCAGGGTTCAGGGCTACACTGAAGCTTTCTTT
CASRVQGYTEAFF
>-|-|TRBJ1-2|TRBV14
TGTGCCAGCAGCCGATCCCTATCGGCAGGGGAGGGCTACACCTTC
CASSRSLSAGEGYTF
>-|-|TRBJ2-5|TRBV7-2
TGTGCCAGCAGCCCAAAGCCGCAAGAGACCCAGTACTTC
CASSPKPQETQYF
>-|once|TRBJ1-5|TRBV12-3/TRBV12-4
TGTGCCAGCGCTGGGATCAATCAGCCCCAGCATTTT
CASAGINQPQHF
>TRBD1|-|TRBJ1-5|TRBV12-3/TRBV12-4
TGTGCCAGCAGTCCCAGGGGGGATCAGCCCCAGCATTTT
CASSPRGDQPQHF
>-|few|TRBJ1-5|TRBV12-3/TRBV12-4
TGTGCCAGCAGTTTAGGGGCAGATAGCAATCAGCCCCAGCATTTT
CASSLGADSNQPQHF
>-|few|TRBJ2-1|TRBV6-2/TRBV6-3
TGTGCCAGCAGTTACTCGGATCGGGTCAATGAGCAGTTCTTC
CASSYSDRVNEQFF
>TRBD1|-|TRBJ2-1|TRBV6-6
TGTGCCAGCAGTTACTTTAACACAGGGGGCAATGAGCAGTTCTTC
CASSYFNTGGNEQFF
>TRBD2|-|TRBJ2-7|TRBV7-9
TGTGCCAGCAGCTTAGCCGGGAGGGCCGGCGAGCAGTACTTC
CASSLAGRAGEQYF